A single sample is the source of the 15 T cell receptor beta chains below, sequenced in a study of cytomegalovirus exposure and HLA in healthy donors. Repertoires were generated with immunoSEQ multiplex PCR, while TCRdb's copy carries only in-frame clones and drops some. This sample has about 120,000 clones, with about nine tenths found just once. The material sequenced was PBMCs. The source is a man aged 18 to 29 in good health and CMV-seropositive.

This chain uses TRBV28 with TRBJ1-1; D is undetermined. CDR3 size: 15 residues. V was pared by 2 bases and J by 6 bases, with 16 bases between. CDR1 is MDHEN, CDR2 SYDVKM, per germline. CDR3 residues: CASSLPVRKYSEAFF. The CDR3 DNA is TGTGCCAGCAGTTTACCGGTCAGGAAGTACTCTGAAGCTTTCTTT.

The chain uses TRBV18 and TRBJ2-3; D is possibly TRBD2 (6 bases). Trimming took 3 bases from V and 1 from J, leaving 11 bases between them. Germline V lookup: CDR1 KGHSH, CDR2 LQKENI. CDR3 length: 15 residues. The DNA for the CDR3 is TGTGCCAGCTCACCTAGGACGGGAGGCACAGATACGCAGTATTTT. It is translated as CASSPRTGGTDTQYF.

CDR3 sequence: CASSLGAAGQGGKYEQYF. In nucleotides, the CDR3 is TGTGCCAGCAGCTTGGGCGCTGCGGGACAGGGGGGGAAGTACGAGCAGTACTTC. The chain employs TRBV5-4 and TRBJ2-7; 11 nucleotides align to TRBD1. Per the germline V gene, CDR1 is SGHNT and CDR2 is YYREEE (reference sequence). This CDR3 spans 18 amino acids. The ends lost 0 bases at V and 4 bases at J; junction bases unmatched: 12.

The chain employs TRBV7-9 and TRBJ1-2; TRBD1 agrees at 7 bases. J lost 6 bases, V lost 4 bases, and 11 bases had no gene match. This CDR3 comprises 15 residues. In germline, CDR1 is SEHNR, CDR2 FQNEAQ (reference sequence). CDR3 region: CASSSWPTGKDGYTF. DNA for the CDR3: TGTGCCAGCAGCTCCTGGCCGACAGGGAAGGATGGCTACACCTTC.

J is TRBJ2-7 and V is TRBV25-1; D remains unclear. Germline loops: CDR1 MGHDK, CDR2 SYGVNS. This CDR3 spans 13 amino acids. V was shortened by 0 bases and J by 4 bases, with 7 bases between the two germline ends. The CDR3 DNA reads TGTGCCAGCAGTGAATATGGCTCTTACGAGCAGTACTTC. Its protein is CASSEYGSYEQYF.

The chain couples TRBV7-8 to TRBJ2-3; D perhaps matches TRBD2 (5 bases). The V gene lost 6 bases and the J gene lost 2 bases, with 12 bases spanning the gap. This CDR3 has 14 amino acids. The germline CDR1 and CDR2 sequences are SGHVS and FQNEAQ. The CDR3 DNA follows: TGTGCCAGCAGAGTTGGACTCCTCACAGATACGCAGTATTTT. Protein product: CASRVGLLTDTQYF. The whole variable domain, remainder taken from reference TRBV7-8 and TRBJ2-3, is GAGVSQSPRYKVAKRGQDVALRCDPISGHVSLFWYQQALGQGPEFLTYFQNEAQLDKSGLPSDRFFAERPEGSVSTLKIQRTQQEDSAVYLCASRVGLLTDTQYFGPGTRLTVL.

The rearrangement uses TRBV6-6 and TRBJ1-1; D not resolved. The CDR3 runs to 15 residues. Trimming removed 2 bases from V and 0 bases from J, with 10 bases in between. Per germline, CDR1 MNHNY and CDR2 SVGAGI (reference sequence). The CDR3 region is CASSYQPSLNTEAFF. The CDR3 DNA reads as TGTGCCAGCAGTTACCAGCCTAGCCTGAACACTGAAGCTTTCTTT.

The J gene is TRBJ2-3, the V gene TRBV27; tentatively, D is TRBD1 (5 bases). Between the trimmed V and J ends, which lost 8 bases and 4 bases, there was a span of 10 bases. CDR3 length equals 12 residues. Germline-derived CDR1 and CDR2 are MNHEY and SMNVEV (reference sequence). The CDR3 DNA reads TGTGCCAGCGGTCTCAGGGCAGATACGCAGTATTTT. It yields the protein CASGLRADTQYF.

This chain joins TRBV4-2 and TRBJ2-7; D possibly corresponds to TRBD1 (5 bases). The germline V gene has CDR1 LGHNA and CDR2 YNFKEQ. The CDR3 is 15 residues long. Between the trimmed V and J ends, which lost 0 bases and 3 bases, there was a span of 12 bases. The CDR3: CASSQETQGDYEQYF. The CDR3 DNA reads TGTGCCAGCAGCCAAGAAACCCAGGGTGACTACGAGCAGTACTTC.

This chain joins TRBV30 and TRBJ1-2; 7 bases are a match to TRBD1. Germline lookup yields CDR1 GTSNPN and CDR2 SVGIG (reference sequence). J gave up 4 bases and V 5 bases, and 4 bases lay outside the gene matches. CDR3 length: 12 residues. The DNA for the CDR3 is TGTGCCTGGTCGACAGGGCTCTATGGCTACACCTTC. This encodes CAWSTGLYGYTF.

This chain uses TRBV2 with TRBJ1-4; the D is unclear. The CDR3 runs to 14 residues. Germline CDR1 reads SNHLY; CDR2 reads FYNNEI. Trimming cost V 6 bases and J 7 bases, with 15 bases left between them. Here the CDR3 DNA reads TGTGCCAGCAGAGATCGCCCCGGGAGTGAAAAACTGTTTTTT. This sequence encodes CASRDRPGSEKLFF.

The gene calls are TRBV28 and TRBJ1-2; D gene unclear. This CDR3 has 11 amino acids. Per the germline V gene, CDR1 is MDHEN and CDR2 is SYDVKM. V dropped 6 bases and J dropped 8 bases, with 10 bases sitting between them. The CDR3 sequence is CASRITSGYTF. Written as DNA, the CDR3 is TGTGCCAGCAGGATCACTTCCGGCTACACCTTC.

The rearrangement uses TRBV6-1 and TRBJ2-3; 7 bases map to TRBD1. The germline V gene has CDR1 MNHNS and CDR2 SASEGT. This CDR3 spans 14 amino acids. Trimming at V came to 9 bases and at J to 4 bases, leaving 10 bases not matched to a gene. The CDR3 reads CASVRDRVADTQYF. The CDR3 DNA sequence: TGTGCCAGTGTCCGGGACAGAGTAGCAGATACGCAGTATTTT.

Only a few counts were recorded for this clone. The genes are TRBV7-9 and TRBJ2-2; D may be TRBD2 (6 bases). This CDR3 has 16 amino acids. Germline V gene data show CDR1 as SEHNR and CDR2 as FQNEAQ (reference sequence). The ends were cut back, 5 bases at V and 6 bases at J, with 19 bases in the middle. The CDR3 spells CASSLTRLGFAGELFF. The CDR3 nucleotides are TGTGCCAGCAGCCTGACTAGATTGGGGTTTGCCGGGGAGCTGTTTTTT.

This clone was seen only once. Here the CDR3 DNA reads TGTGCCAGCAGTTACGCGGGACAGTCCTACGAGCAGTACTTC. Its translation is CASSYAGQSYEQYF. The chain links TRBV6-6 to TRBJ2-7; TRBD1 might be the D (7 bases). V lost 2 bases, J lost 1 base, and 9 bases lay in between. Per germline, CDR1 MNHNY and CDR2 SVGAGI (reference sequence). The CDR3 length is 14 residues.